The 13 T cell receptor beta chains given below trace back to one sample, sequenced in a study of early stage breast cancer tumors. TCRdb's table, derived via immunoSEQ multiplex PCR, lists solely in-frame clones and lacks some. The table lists some 15,000 clones, roughly 83% of them singletons. The sample taken for sequencing was normal breast tissue next to the tumor. The receptors come from a person between 50 and 60 years old with breast cancer.

This clone turned up a few times. This chain links TRBV6-5 with TRBJ1-1; D remains unclear. Germline V gives CDR1 MNHEY, CDR2 SVGAGI. This CDR3 is 11 amino acids long. V lost 1 base and J lost 6, with 3 bases in between. The CDR3 DNA sequence: TGTGCCAGCAGTTACTTAGCTGAAGCTTTCTTT. Residues: CASSYLAEAFF.

There are a few counts of this clone. The chain links TRBV19 to TRBJ1-5; a possible D gene is TRBD1 (5 bases). Trimming removed 3 bases from V and 3 bases from J, with 12 bases in between. Germline loops: CDR1 LNHDA, CDR2 SQIVND (reference sequence). The length of the CDR3 is 15 residues. The CDR3 sequence: CASSIDSGLNQPQHF. The CDR3 region has the DNA TGTGCCAGTAGTATTGACTCAGGGCTCAATCAGCCCCAGCATTTT.

This chain connects TRBV5-1 to TRBJ2-5, with 10 bases fitting TRBD1. Germline V gives CDR1 SGHRS, CDR2 YFSETQ. The CDR3 covers 14 residues. V trimming: 4 bases; J trimming: 3 bases; junction bases outside the gene matches: 3. The CDR3 loop reads CASSTGTGEETQYF. The DNA for the CDR3 is TGCGCCAGCAGCACCGGGACAGGGGAAGAGACCCAGTACTTC.

This chain links TRBV28 with TRBJ2-2, with TRBD2 matching over 13 bases. CDR1 and CDR2 from the germline V gene are MDHEN and SYDVKM. After removal of 0 bases from V and 6 bases from J, the junction contained 4 bases not matched to a gene. The CDR3 totals 17 residues. In DNA form, the CDR3 reads TGTGCCAGCAGTTTATGGCGACTAGCGGGGGGTCCCGGGGAGCTGTTTTTT. Protein product: CASSLWRLAGGPGELFF. The full variable domain, its missing parts supplied by reference TRBV28 and TRBJ2-2, is DVKVTQSSRYLVKRTGEKVFLECVQDMDHENMFWYRQDPGLGLRLIYFSYDVKMKEKGDIPEGYSVSREKKERFSLILESASTNQTSMYLCASSLWRLAGGPGELFFGEGSRLTVL.

This clone was seen once. The chain's CDR3 is CASSSQGAPYNEQFF. The CDR3 DNA follows: TGCGCCAGCAGCTCACAGGGGGCGCCATACAATGAGCAGTTCTTC. The chain employs TRBV5-1 and TRBJ2-1; 9 bases map to TRBD1. Trimming cost V 3 bases and J 4 bases; bases outside gene matches: 5. The CDR3 runs 15 residues. Germline lookup yields CDR1 SGHRS and CDR2 YFSETQ.

The chain is built from TRBV13 and TRBJ1-3; a weak D match, TRBD1 (6 bases). This CDR3 is built from 17 residues. From germline, CDR1 is PRHDT and CDR2 FYEKMQ (reference sequence). The V gene lost 0 bases and the J gene lost 0 bases, with 12 bases spanning the gap. The CDR3, as DNA: TGTGCCAGCAGCTTAGGAAGGACAGACGACTCTGGAAACACCATATATTTT. Translated: CASSLGRTDDSGNTIYF.

V is TRBV19 and J is TRBJ1-5; D gene ambiguous. V lost 3 bases, J lost 3 bases, and 6 bases lay in between. Germline V gene lookup returns CDR1 LNHDA and CDR2 SQIVND (reference sequence). The CDR3 sequence is 13 residues long. CDR3 residues: CASSMWTNQPQHF. The CDR3 region has the DNA TGTGCCAGTAGTATGTGGACCAATCAGCCCCAGCATTTT.

This chain links TRBV7-9 with TRBJ1-1; 7 nucleotides match TRBD1. CDR3 length: 18 residues. CDR1 and CDR2 from the germline V gene are SEHNR and FQNEAQ (reference sequence). The junction had 17 bases not matched to a gene; V was cut back by 2 bases and J by 5 bases. The CDR3 nucleotides read TGTGCCAGCAGCTTATCTATCCCTCCGCTGACAGGGAGGACTGAAGCTTTCTTT. Its protein is CASSLSIPPLTGRTEAFF.

The chain carries TRBV4-3 and TRBJ2-1; tentative D call: TRBD2 (6 bases). Trimming took off 1 base at V and 0 bases at J, with 16 bases between the two ends. The CDR3 has 18 amino acids. Germline V gene sequence: CDR1 LGHNA, CDR2 YSLEER. The CDR3 bases are TGCGCCAGCAGCCAAGTACCGGGAGCGTCAAGCTCCTACAATGAGCAGTTCTTC. Amino acids: CASSQVPGASSSYNEQFF.

J is TRBJ1-2 and V is TRBV7-9, with 11 bases that match TRBD1. The germline V gene has CDR1 SEHNR and CDR2 FQNEAQ (reference sequence). V was clipped by 5 bases and J by 8 bases; unmatched bases: 7. This CDR3 contains 14 residues. The CDR3 spells CASSLGQGAEGYTF. DNA of the CDR3: TGTGCCAGCAGCCTAGGACAGGGGGCGGAAGGCTACACCTTC.

This chain uses TRBV19 with TRBJ2-7, with 8 bases matching TRBD2. The CDR3 runs 14 residues. The V gene's germline CDR1 is LNHDA and CDR2 SQIVND (reference sequence). V lost 8 bases, J lost 1 base, and 7 bases stayed unmatched. The CDR3 DNA sequence: TGTGCCAGTTCTACTAGCGGACCATCCTACGAGCAGTACTTC. Its translation: CASSTSGPSYEQYF.

The count of this clone is one. This rearrangement joins TRBV5-1 to TRBJ2-1, with 10 bases identical to TRBD2. The CDR3 contains 17 residues. J was trimmed by 3 bases and V by 4 bases; bases with no gene match: 10. The germline CDR1 and CDR2 sequences are SGHRS and YFSETQ. CDR3 sequence (DNA): TGCGCCAGCAGCCCGGGGGGTAGCGGGGGGTACTACAATGAGCAGTTCTTC. This encodes CASSPGGSGGYYNEQFF.

The V and J genes are TRBV5-4 and TRBJ1-2; D possibly corresponds to TRBD1 (6 bases). The CDR3 loop spans 14 amino acids. CDR1 is SGHNT and CDR2 is YYREEE in the germline V gene (reference sequence). Trimming cost V 0 bases and J 6 bases, with 12 bases left between them. The CDR3 loop reads CASSLAQGQDGYTF. Written as DNA, the CDR3 is TGTGCCAGCAGCTTGGCTCAGGGGCAAGATGGCTACACCTTC.